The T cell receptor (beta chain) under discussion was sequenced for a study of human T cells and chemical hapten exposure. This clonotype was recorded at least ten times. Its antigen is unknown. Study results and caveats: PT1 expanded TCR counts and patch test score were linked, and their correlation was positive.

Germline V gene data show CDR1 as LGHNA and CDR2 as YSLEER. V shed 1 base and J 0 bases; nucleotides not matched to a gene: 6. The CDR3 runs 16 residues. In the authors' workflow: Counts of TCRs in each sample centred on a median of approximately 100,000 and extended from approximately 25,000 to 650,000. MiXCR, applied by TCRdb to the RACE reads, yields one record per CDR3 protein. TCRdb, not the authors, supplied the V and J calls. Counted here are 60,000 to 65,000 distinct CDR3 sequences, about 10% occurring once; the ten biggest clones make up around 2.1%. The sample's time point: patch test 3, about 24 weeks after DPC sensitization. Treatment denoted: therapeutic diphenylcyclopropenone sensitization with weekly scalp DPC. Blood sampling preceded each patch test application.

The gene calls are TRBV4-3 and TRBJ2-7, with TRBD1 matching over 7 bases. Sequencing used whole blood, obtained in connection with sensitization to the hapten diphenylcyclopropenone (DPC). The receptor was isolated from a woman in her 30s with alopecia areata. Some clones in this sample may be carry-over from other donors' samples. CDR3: CASSQGGQTSSYEQYF. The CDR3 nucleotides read TGCGCCAGCAGCCAAGGGGGACAGACGAGCTCCTACGAGCAGTACTTC.